This TCR beta chain was sequenced for a study of cytomegalovirus exposure and HLA in healthy donors. Study-level findings and limits: Cytomegalovirus-associated status was assigned to 164 TCR beta chains. In a later analysis, TCR beta V- and J-gene trimming was associated with a missense DCLRE1C variant.

As regards this clone: The target antigen is unknown.

Both 60 Vbeta primers and 13 Jbeta primers went into the PCR. Only in-frame clones appear in the TCRdb table, and some are missing; sequencing was by immunoSEQ multiplex PCR. This sample carries 110,000 or so clones, about 75% of them seen once, and the ten largest clones take approximately 12%. The V gene end was trimmed by 0 bases and the J gene end by 1 base; junction bases not matched to a gene: 3. This CDR3 spans 15 amino acids. CDR1 is GTSNPN and CDR2 is SVGIG in the germline V gene (reference sequence). This clonotype originated in a woman aged 40 to 49 in good health and CMV-seropositive. Sequencing was carried out using PBMCs. This sequence joins TRBV30 and TRBJ2-3; TRBD2 matches at 8 bases. The CDR3: CAWSVGRGGTDTQYF. The CDR3 nucleotides read TGTGCCTGGAGTGTCGGGCGGGGGGGCACAGATACGCAGTATTTT. Together with reference TRBV30 and TRBJ2-3, the CDR3 gives the full variable domain: SQTIHQWPATLVQPVGSPLSLECTVEGTSNPNLYWYRQAAGRGLQLLFYSVGIGQISSEVPQNLSASRPQDRQFILSSKKLLLSDSGFYLCAWSVGRGGTDTQYFGPGTRLTVL.